A single sample is the source of the 27 T cell receptor beta chains below, sequenced in a study of T cell repertoires in aging, cancer and after chemotherapy. Peripheral blood genomic DNA, not sorted cells or RNA, was the template. A mixed TRB-A/B primer pool amplified rearranged TRB by multiplex touch-down PCR. TCRdb passed the multiplex PCR reads through MiXCR, listing each CDR3 protein once. The sample has roughly 3,000 distinct CDR3 sequences, about a fifth seen once. The specimen sequenced was blood. Receptors originate from a human donor with a blood cancer.

V and J are TRBV5-1 and TRBJ2-2, with D possibly TRBD1 on 5 matching bases. This CDR3 is built from 14 residues. The germline CDR1 and CDR2 sequences are SGHRS and YFSETQ. V lost 1 base to trimming and J lost 5 bases, with 9 bases between them. The CDR3 protein is CASSLSAGTGELFF. CDR3 DNA: TGCGCCAGCAGCTTGTCGGCAGGGACCGGGGAGCTGTTTTTT. Drawing the rest from reference TRBV5-1 and TRBJ2-2, the complete variable domain is KAGVTQTPRYLIKTRGQQVTLSCSPISGHRSVSWYQQTPGQGLQFLFEYFSETQRNKGNFPGRFSGRQFSNSRSEMNVSTLELGDSALYLCASSLSAGTGELFFGEGSRLTVL.

This clonotype qualifies as medium-sized (0.01 to 0.1%). The rearrangement joins TRBV5-4 to TRBJ2-1; D assignment may be TRBD1 or TRBD2 (5 bases each). The germline CDR1 and CDR2 sequences are SGHNT and YYREEE (reference sequence). This CDR3 comprises 14 residues. Trimming took off 3 bases at V and 8 bases at J, with 15 bases between the two ends. The CDR3 reads CASSSRDRGDEQFF. CDR3 DNA sequence: TGTGCCAGCAGCTCGAGGGACCGGGGTGATGAGCAGTTCTTC. The variable domain in full, with the rest retrieved from reference TRBV5-4 and TRBJ2-1, is ETGVTQSPTHLIKTRGQQVTLRCSSQSGHNTVSWYQQALGQGPQFIFQYYREEENGRGNFPPRFSGLQFPNYSSELNVNALELDDSALYLCASSSRDRGDEQFFGPGTRLTVL.

The chain recombines TRBV7-9 with TRBJ1-1; D is unclear. This CDR3 is built from 15 residues. Trimming removed 1 base at V and 0 bases at J, with 9 bases between. Germline lookup yields CDR1 SEHNR and CDR2 FQNEAQ (reference sequence). CDR3 protein: CASSLVRGMNTEAFF. The DNA of the CDR3 is TGTGCCAGCAGCTTAGTGCGGGGTATGAACACTGAAGCTTTCTTT.

V is TRBV11-2 and J is TRBJ2-3, with a weak D call TRBD2 (6 bases). Germline V gene lookup returns CDR1 SGHAT and CDR2 FQNNGV. Trimming shortened V by 1 base and J by 3 bases, and 17 bases separated the two germline ends. CDR3 length equals 17 residues. The CDR3 DNA follows: TGTGCCAGCAGCTTAGGCTTTTTGGGGGGTGGAACAGATACGCAGTATTTT. It encodes CASSLGFLGGGTDTQYF.

In its sample, this clonotype was seen a few times. The V and J genes are TRBV5-1 and TRBJ1-2; tentative D call: TRBD1 (5 bases). In germline, CDR1 is SGHRS, CDR2 YFSETQ. The CDR3 contains 15 residues. The V end was cut by 4 bases, the J end by 0 bases, with 13 bases between. CDR3 nucleotide sequence: TGCGCCAGCAGCCCCCAGGGTCGCTCTAACTATGGCTACACCTTC. Protein: CASSPQGRSNYGYTF.

As for this clonotype: A much larger clone is a single base away; this may be a read error. The gene calls are TRBV20-1 and TRBJ2-1, with 7 bases identical to TRBD1. In germline, CDR1 is DFQATT, CDR2 SNEGSKA (reference sequence). The CDR3 runs 15 residues. The trim removed 6 bases at V and 3 bases at J, leaving 11 bases unmatched. The CDR3 nucleotides read TGCAGTGCCGGCCGACCGGGACAGAACTACAATGAGCAGTTCTTC. Protein: CSAGRPGQNYNEQFF.

Points on this clonotype: Given a much more abundant clone one base away, this may be a read error. The chain employs TRBV12-3 or TRBV12-4 and TRBJ1-2; no clear D gene. This CDR3 has 13 residues. Trimming shortened V by 5 bases and J by 8 bases, and 15 bases separated the two germline ends. CDR3 sequence (DNA): TGTGCCAGCAGTCTCCGGAGAGAACAAGGCTACACCTTC. Residues: CASSLRREQGYTF.

Sample share makes this clonotype medium-sized (0.01 to 0.1%). The CDR3 region has the DNA TGTGCCACCAGTTCCGTACCGGGGGGACAGGGGTTTTATAGCAATCAGCCCCAGCATTTT. Its translation: CATSSVPGGQGFYSNQPQHF. This rearrangement joins TRBV15 to TRBJ1-5; TRBD1 aligns across 10 bases. There are 20 residues in the CDR3. CDR1 and CDR2 from the germline V gene are LNHNV and YYDKDF (reference sequence). V lost 6 bases, J lost 0 bases, and 17 bases stayed unmatched.

The chain employs TRBV11-2 and TRBJ1-6; the match to TRBD1 covers 8 bases. Trimming cost V 0 bases and J 10 bases; bases outside gene matches: 2. Germline V lookup: CDR1 SGHAT, CDR2 FQNNGV. The CDR3 spans 14 residues. CDR3 DNA: TGTGCCAGCAGCTTAGAACAGGGGGGATCACCCCTCCACTTT. It encodes CASSLEQGGSPLHF.

CDR3 nucleotides: TGTGCCAGCAGTGAAGTGGACAGGGCTTGGGAGACCCAGTACTTC. This encodes CASSEVDRAWETQYF. The chain couples TRBV2 to TRBJ2-5; 8 bases agree with TRBD1. The V and J ends lost 1 base and 5 bases, in that order; junction bases with no gene match: 6. In germline, CDR1 is SNHLY, CDR2 FYNNEI. The CDR3 is 15 residues long. Full variable domain (remainder filled in from reference TRBV2 and TRBJ2-5): EPEVTQTPSHQVTQMGQEVILRCVPISNHLYFYWYRQILGQKVEFLVSFYNNEISEKSEIFDDQFSVERPDGSNFTLKIRSTKLEDSAMYFCASSEVDRAWETQYFGPGTRLLVL.

By sample share, this clonotype is medium-sized (0.01 to 0.1%). The chain has TRBV12-5 and TRBJ2-5; perhaps TRBD1 as D (5 bases). V was trimmed by 7 bases and J by 5 bases, leaving 14 bases between them. Germline lookup yields CDR1 LGHNT and CDR2 FRNRAP. The CDR3 is 13 amino acids. CDR3 coding DNA: TGTGCTAGTGCCCCCCCAGGGTTGGAGACCCAGTACTTC. It encodes CASAPPGLETQYF. The whole variable domain, filled in from reference TRBV12-5 and TRBJ2-5, reads DARVTQTPRHKVTEMGQEVTMRCQPILGHNTVFWYRQTMMQGLELLAYFRNRAPLDDSGMPKDRFSAEMPDATLATLKIQPSEPRDSAVYFCASAPPGLETQYFGPGTRLLVL.

This clonotype is deemed medium-sized. This chain links TRBV18 with TRBJ1-2; D is ambiguous. CDR3 length equals 16 residues. The V end lost 4 bases, the J end lost 2 bases, and 17 bases lay between the germline ends. The V gene's germline CDR1 is KGHSH and CDR2 LQKENI. CDR3 residues: CASSHPGPGSNYGYTF. DNA of the CDR3: TGTGCCAGCTCACACCCGGGCCCGGGGTCCAACTATGGCTACACCTTC.

In this sample, this clonotype is medium-sized. The chain uses TRBV27 and TRBJ1-3; unclear D gene. Per germline, CDR1 MNHEY and CDR2 SMNVEV (reference sequence). The germline V and J ends were trimmed by 2 bases and 11 bases, with 13 bases remaining between them. This CDR3 comprises 13 residues. This chain's CDR3 is CASSLGPASAIYF. CDR3 in DNA: TGTGCCAGCAGTTTAGGTCCCGCCTCGGCCATATATTTT.

V and J are TRBV5-1 and TRBJ2-3, with D unclear. CDR3 length equals 14 residues. Germline values: CDR1 SGHRS, CDR2 YFSETQ. The V gene lost 5 bases and the J gene lost 0 bases, with 10 bases spanning the gap. DNA of the CDR3: TGCGCCAGCAGTCTCTCTCCTAGCACAGATACGCAGTATTTT. Residues: CASSLSPSTDTQYF.

The rearrangement uses TRBV20-1 and TRBJ1-2; 7 bases fit TRBD1. CDR1 is DFQATT, CDR2 SNEGSKA, per germline (reference sequence). The CDR3 is made up of 13 amino acids. The V segment lost 8 bases and the J segment 4 bases; nucleotides outside the gene matches: 10. CDR3 loop: CSTTQGRAYGYTF. The CDR3 nucleotides are TGCAGTACTACACAGGGGAGGGCCTATGGCTACACCTTC.

The J gene is TRBJ2-7, the V gene TRBV7-6; TRBD1 aligns across 10 bases. V trimming: 3 bases; J trimming: 0 bases; junction bases outside the gene matches: 17. The CDR3 extends over 20 amino acids. CDR1 is SGHVS, CDR2 FNYEAQ, per germline. The CDR3 DNA is TGTGCCAGCAGCTTGGGGACAGGGGTCGCAAGCCTTACACTCTCCTACGAGCAGTACTTC. Amino acid sequence: CASSLGTGVASLTLSYEQYF. Combining the CDR3 with reference TRBV7-6 and TRBJ2-7 gives the whole variable domain GAGVSQSPRYKVTKRGQDVALRCDPISGHVSLYWYRQALGQGPEFLTYFNYEAQQDKSGLPNDRFSAERPEGSISTLTIQRTEQRDSAMYRCASSLGTGVASLTLSYEQYFGPGTRLTVT.

By share of the sample, this clonotype is medium-sized. The genes are TRBV19 and TRBJ1-1; D is uncertain. V gave up 6 bases and J gave up 0 bases, with 14 bases separating them. The CDR3 is made up of 15 amino acids. Germline CDR1 and CDR2: LNHDA and SQIVND (reference sequence). The DNA for the CDR3 is TGTGCCAGTAGCAAGTCCCCTGGTCTGAACACTGAAGCTTTCTTT. Translated: CASSKSPGLNTEAFF. Complete variable domain (other parts from reference TRBV19 and TRBJ1-1): DGGITQSPKYLFRKEGQNVTLSCEQNLNHDAMYWYRQDPGQGLRLIYYSQIVNDFQKGDIAEGYSVSREKKESFPLTVTSAQKNPTAFYLCASSKSPGLNTEAFFGQGTRLTVV.

This clonotype was counted between two and nine times. The rearrangement links TRBV11-3 to TRBJ2-7; no definite D call. This CDR3 is 12 amino acids long. CDR1 and CDR2 (germline): SGHNT, YENEEA. V shed 7 bases and J shed 9 bases, with 16 bases lying between them. CDR3 region: CASTPLLGRQYF. The DNA for the CDR3 is TGTGCCAGCACCCCTCTGCTTGGGCGGCAGTACTTC.

This clonotype qualifies as medium-sized. This chain joins TRBV27 and TRBJ2-3, with 11 bases lining up with TRBD2. V shed 7 bases, J shed 0 bases, and the junction held 9 bases outside the gene matches. The CDR3 length is 17 residues. Germline CDR1 is MNHEY and CDR2 is SMNVEV (reference sequence). In nucleotides, the CDR3 is TGTGCCAGCATCCTCAGTAGCGGGAGGGAAAGCACAGATACGCAGTATTTT. The encoded protein is CASILSSGRESTDTQYF.

The chain couples TRBV12-3 or TRBV12-4 to TRBJ2-3; 7 bases agree with TRBD1. The CDR3 has 14 amino acids. The ends lost 4 bases at V and 1 base at J; junction bases unmatched: 2. This chain's CDR3 is CASSSTGGTDTQYF. The CDR3 DNA reads as TGTGCCAGCAGTTCCACAGGGGGCACAGATACGCAGTATTTT.

To note about this clonotype: This may be a read error: a much more frequent sequence differs by one nucleotide. V gene TRBV5-4 combines with J gene TRBJ2-1; D remains unclear. Germline CDR1 SGHNT, CDR2 YYREEE (reference sequence). This CDR3 region has 11 residues. CDR3 DNA sequence: TGTGCCAGCAGCCTCAGTAATGTGCAGTTCTTC. Protein product: CASSLSNVQFF.

This clonotype ranks as medium-sized. The chain combines TRBV6-5 with TRBJ1-5, with TRBD1 identical over 9 bases. The CDR3 runs 17 residues. V lost 5 bases, J lost 0 bases, and 8 bases stayed unmatched. Germline CDR1 MNHEY, CDR2 SVGAGI. CDR3 protein: CASSKGQGTDSNQPQHF. In nucleotides, the CDR3 is TGTGCCAGCAGTAAAGGACAGGGGACAGATAGCAATCAGCCCCAGCATTTT.

The CDR3 reads CAISVSGGGPNTEAFF. The CDR3 DNA reads TGTGCCATCAGTGTCTCCGGAGGGGGCCCGAACACTGAAGCTTTCTTT. This rearrangement joins TRBV10-3 to TRBJ1-1, with 7 bases fitting TRBD1. The CDR3 length is 16 residues. The junction had 9 bases not matched to a gene; V was cut back by 4 bases and J by 1 base. CDR1 is ENHRY and CDR2 is SYGVKD in the germline V gene.

This clonotype came up a few times. The V gene is TRBV4-3, the J gene TRBJ2-6; D is perhaps TRBD1 (5 bases). Germline lookup yields CDR1 LGHNA and CDR2 YSLEER. CDR3 length: 16 residues. V lost 5 bases to trimming and J lost 0 bases, with 11 bases between them. CDR3 DNA: TGCGCCAGCAGCAGATCCAGGGTCTCTGGGGCCAACGTCCTGACTTTC. As protein: CASSRSRVSGANVLTF.

This clonotype is medium-sized within its sample. V is TRBV6-1 and J is TRBJ1-2; TRBD1 aligns across 11 bases. In germline, CDR1 is MNHNS, CDR2 SASEGT. V trimming: 10 bases; J trimming: 4 bases; junction bases outside the gene matches: 8. This CDR3 contains 14 residues. The CDR3 nucleotides are TGTGCCACCGTGGGACAGGGGGTTATCTATGGCTACACCTTC. Its protein is CATVGQGVIYGYTF.

The genes are TRBV28 and TRBJ1-1; the D is unclear. Germline V gene data show CDR1 as MDHEN and CDR2 as SYDVKM. This CDR3 spans 12 amino acids. The V end was cut by 3 bases, the J end by 11 bases, with 13 bases between. The CDR3 nucleotides read TGTGCCAGCAGTTTCCAAGGTGACAAGGCTTTCTTT. This translates into CASSFQGDKAFF.

By sample share, this clonotype is medium-sized. This sequence joins TRBV6-1 and TRBJ1-6; D remains unclear. Germline V gives CDR1 MNHNS, CDR2 SASEGT. Between the trimmed V and J ends, which lost 6 bases and 10 bases, there was a span of 19 bases. The CDR3 has 15 amino acids. The CDR3 sequence: CASRAEGKGTSPLHF. The CDR3 region has the DNA TGTGCCAGCAGAGCGGAAGGCAAAGGCACATCACCCCTCCACTTT.